What follows is one T cell receptor (beta chain) and its context. CDR3 length: 15 residues. CDR1 is LNHDA and CDR2 is SQIVND in the germline V gene (reference sequence). V was pared by 8 bases and J by 0 bases, with 16 bases between. The assay was immunoSEQ multiplex PCR, and TCRdb's table has in-frame clones only and misses some. The sample shows 250,000 to 350,000 clones, about 81% of them seen only once. The sample originates from a study of blood T cell repertoires in COVID-19. The specimen was peripheral blood. The J gene is TRBJ2-5, the V gene TRBV19; a weak D match, TRBD1 (5 bases). This clonotype was obtained from a human donor with COVID-19, enrolled during active disease. The donor label of this sample is uncertain. CDR3 sequence: CASSDGRGYQETQYF. The CDR3 coding sequence is TGTGCCAGTTCGGATGGTAGGGGTTACCAAGAGACCCAGTACTTC.